This T cell receptor beta chain emerged from a study of CD8+ T cells in alopecia areata. Study-wide points: Normal scalp had lower clonality than lesional scalp, with alopecia totalis/universalis lesions showing this most strongly.

Extracted RNA was reverse transcribed into cDNA, the sequencing template. Profiled with immunoSEQ multiplex PCR; TCRdb holds only in-frame clones, not every one. The repertoire consists of 89,000 or so clones, with roughly 51% occurring once and the leading ten covering 5.5% to 6%. This CDR3 region has 16 residues. Samples from alopecia areata patients were lesional scalp punch biopsies and peripheral blood. Both CD4+ and CD8+ T cells were separated by sorting PBMCs. A remark on this clone: Its target is not known.

The V gene is TRBV21-1, the J gene TRBJ2-3; the table's D gene call, TRBD2, was not cross checked with the DNA. TRBV21-1 is a documented pseudogene. The sequenced sample consisted of NKG2D-high CD8+ T cells sorted from blood. The sequence came from a human donor with alopecia areata. CDR3 region: CASSKVGRTSTDTQYF. The CDR3, as DNA: TGTGCCAGCAGCAAAGTAGGAAGGACTAGCACAGATACGCAGTATTTT.